This is a list of T cell receptor beta chains from one sample in a study of blood T cell repertoires in COVID-19. Libraries were prepared by immunoSEQ multiplex PCR; TCRdb keeps only in-frame clonotypes and omits some of them. The sample includes about 250,000 clones, 86% of them seen just once. Sequencing used PBMCs or T cells enriched from blood (not recorded which). The receptors were gathered from a man aged 40-55 years who had recovered from COVID-19. CDR3s include the opening cysteine and the closing phenylalanine or tryptophan. D genes are given only for firm matches. Expanded clones get a size class; other rows say once, few or many, or leave the size out.

abundance	d_gene	v_gene	j_gene	CDR3aa	CDR3nt
.	TRBD1	TRBV7-3	TRBJ2-7	CASSLLGTGTYEQYF	TGTGCCAGCAGCTTATTGGGGACAGGGACCTACGAGCAGTACTTC
.	.	TRBV29-1	TRBJ1-1	CSVKAPRGENTEAFF	TGCAGCGTTAAGGCCCCCAGGGGCGAGAACACTGAAGCTTTCTTT
.	.	TRBV30	TRBJ2-1	CAWNSGGSEQFF	TGTGCCTGGAATTCTGGGGGCAGTGAGCAGTTCTTC
.	.	TRBV7-8	TRBJ2-1	CASSLEFAGYNEQFF	TGTGCCAGCAGCTTAGAATTCGCGGGCTACAATGAGCAGTTCTTC
many	TRBD1	TRBV9	TRBJ2-5	CASSERTGQETQYF	TGTGCCAGCAGCGAAAGGACAGGGCAAGAGACCCAGTACTTC
.	TRBD1	TRBV24-1	TRBJ1-5	CATSDLPGQGSMSEQPQHF	TGTGCCACCAGTGATTTACCGGGACAGGGATCCATGAGCGAGCAGCCCCAGCATTTT
.	TRBD1	TRBV5-1	TRBJ1-4	CASSYTGGSTNEKLFF	TGCGCCAGCAGCTACACAGGGGGTTCAACTAATGAAAAACTGTTTTTT
.	TRBD1	TRBV27	TRBJ2-2	CASSSGQGATGELFF	TGTGCCAGCAGTTCAGGACAGGGGGCAACCGGGGAGCTGTTTTTT
.	.	TRBV19	TRBJ1-5	CASRAGRGDNQPQHF	TGTGCCAGTAGGGCGGGCAGGGGAGACAATCAGCCCCAGCATTTT
.	TRBD1	TRBV28	TRBJ1-4	CASSLPGQLVVKLFF	TGTGCCAGCAGTCTGCCGGGACAGCTCGTGGTAAAACTGTTTTTT
few	.	TRBV7-9	TRBJ2-7	CASSLFASGYEQYF	TGTGCCAGCAGCTTATTTGCTAGTGGCTACGAGCAGTACTTC
.	TRBD2	TRBV5-4	TRBJ2-5	CASAYSLAVEETQYF	TGTGCCAGCGCCTATTCCCTAGCGGTCGAAGAGACCCAGTACTTC
.	TRBD1	TRBV18	TRBJ1-4	CASSGQGAPEKLFF	TGTGCCAGCTCGGGACAGGGGGCGCCTGAAAAACTGTTTTTT
few	TRBD1	TRBV6-4	TRBJ1-1	CASSDGRGPTEAFF	TGTGCCAGCAGTGATGGCAGGGGGCCGACTGAAGCTTTCTTT
.	.	TRBV27	TRBJ2-1	CASSSVTDGYNEQFF	TGTGCCAGCAGTTCCGTGACTGACGGGTACAATGAGCAGTTCTTC
.	.	TRBV5-5	TRBJ1-5	CASSPTGHGNQPQHF	TGTGCCAGCAGCCCCACAGGGCACGGGAATCAGCCCCAGCATTTT
.	.	TRBV27	TRBJ2-5	CASSLLPPRETQYF	TGTGCCAGCAGTTTATTGCCCCCACGGGAGACCCAGTACTTC
once	.	TRBV28	TRBJ1-2	CASSYAHAGSQPGYTF	TGTGCCAGCAGTTACGCCCATGCCGGGAGCCAACCCGGCTACACCTTC
.	.	TRBV7-2	TRBJ1-5	CASSLRTLNQPQHF	TGTGCCAGCAGCTTAAGGACACTCAATCAGCCCCAGCATTTT
.	TRBD1	TRBV27	TRBJ1-1	CASRRPGQAGTEAFF	TGTGCCAGCAGGAGACCTGGACAGGCAGGCACTGAAGCTTTCTTT
.	.	TRBV1	TRBJ1-2	CTSSPGTHGYTF	TGCACCAGCAGCCCAGGCACGCATGGCTACACCTTC
once	TRBD2	TRBV18	TRBJ2-3	CASSPLAGGTDTQYF	TGTGCCAGCTCACCTTTAGCGGGGGGAACAGATACGCAGTATTTT
.	.	TRBV7-9	TRBJ2-5	CASSLGGRAETQYF	TGTGCCAGCAGCTTAGGCGGGCGGGCAGAGACCCAGTACTTC
.	.	TRBV21-1	TRBJ1-5	CASSLRGSRFNQPQHF	TGTGCCAGCAGTCTCCGGGGGAGCCGATTCAATCAGCCCCAGCATTTT
.	.	TRBV4-1	TRBJ2-1	CASSLRDWGYNEQFF	TGCGCCAGCAGCCTCCGGGACTGGGGGTACAATGAGCAGTTCTTC
.	TRBD1	TRBV5-1	TRBJ1-6	CASRLGQGDSPLHF	TGCGCCAGCAGATTGGGACAGGGCGACTCACCCCTCCACTTT
.	TRBD1	TRBV5-4	TRBJ1-2	CASSSTGGADYGYTF	TGTGCCAGCAGCTCGACAGGGGGCGCGGACTATGGCTACACCTTC
.	.	TRBV23-1	TRBJ2-7	CASVREVRGAPYEQYF	TGCGCCAGCGTACGGGAGGTTCGGGGGGCCCCCTACGAGCAGTACTTC
.	TRBD1	TRBV7-3	TRBJ1-1	CASSLTGGRTEAFF	TGTGCCAGCAGCTTGACAGGGGGCCGAACTGAAGCTTTCTTT
.	.	TRBV7-2	TRBJ2-1	CASMGGGDEQFF	TGTGCCAGCATGGGGGGGGGCGATGAGCAGTTCTTC
.	.	TRBV30	TRBJ1-2	CAWSQDFYGYTF	TGTGCCTGGAGTCAGGACTTCTATGGCTACACCTTC
.	.	TRBV27	TRBJ1-1	CAISRAGRHTEAFF	TGTGCCATCTCGAGGGCAGGAAGGCACACTGAAGCTTTCTTT
.	TRBD2	TRBV7-2	TRBJ2-2	CASSINARLAAYTGELFF	TGTGCCAGCAGCATAAACGCGAGACTAGCGGCATACACCGGGGAGCTGTTTTTT
.	.	TRBV29-1	TRBJ2-5	CSASPGQARWETQYF	TGCAGCGCCTCCCCTGGGCAGGCCCGGTGGGAGACCCAGTACTTC
.	TRBD1	TRBV7-9	TRBJ1-2	CASSSAGTAIGYTF	TGTGCCAGCAGCTCAGCGGGGACAGCCATTGGCTACACCTTC
.	.	TRBV12-3/TRBV12-4	TRBJ1-1	CASSLIEGTEAFF	TGTGCCAGCAGCCTGATCGAGGGAACTGAAGCTTTCTTT
.	.	TRBV4-1	TRBJ2-1	CASSQEEGEGRNEQFF	TGCGCCAGCAGCCAAGAGGAGGGGGAGGGACGCAATGAGCAGTTCTTC
once	TRBD1	TRBV19	TRBJ2-7	CASSIEPGQGANEQYF	TGTGCCAGTAGTATAGAACCGGGACAGGGGGCCAACGAGCAGTACTTC
few	TRBD1	TRBV29-1	TRBJ2-7	CSVSSGGERYEQYF	TGCAGCGTGTCTTCAGGGGGCGAGAGGTACGAGCAGTACTTC
.	TRBD1	TRBV4-3	TRBJ2-5	CASSREPRQGEETQYF	TGCGCCAGCAGCCGAGAACCCCGACAGGGAGAAGAGACCCAGTACTTC
.	TRBD1	TRBV27	TRBJ2-7	CASSLDRVHYEQYF	TGTGCCAGCAGTTTGGACAGGGTCCACTACGAGCAGTACTTC
.	.	TRBV5-4	TRBJ1-1	CASSPRSWEGAEAFF	TGTGCCAGCAGCCCGCGATCTTGGGAGGGGGCTGAAGCTTTCTTT
.	.	TRBV3-1/TRBV3-2	TRBJ1-6	CASSSLSTYNSPLHF	TGTGCCAGCAGCTCCCTGTCTACCTATAATTCACCCCTCCACTTT
.	.	TRBV11-2	TRBJ2-3	CASSKDLTSTDTQYF	TGTGCCAGCAGCAAGGACTTGACTAGCACAGATACGCAGTATTTT
.	TRBD1	TRBV7-8	TRBJ1-5	CASSPRTGGATLQPQHF	TGTGCCAGCAGCCCCCGGACAGGGGGGGCTACCTTACAGCCCCAGCATTTT
.	.	TRBV2	TRBJ2-1	CASSEDKAGLRNENYNEQFF	TGTGCCAGCAGTGAGGACAAGGCAGGGCTACGAAACGAAAACTACAATGAGCAGTTCTTC
.	.	TRBV3-1/TRBV3-2	TRBJ1-5	CASSQVPGGAQPQHF	TGTGCCAGCAGCCAGGTCCCGGGGGGCGCTCAGCCCCAGCATTTT
.	.	TRBV3-1/TRBV3-2	TRBJ2-2	CASSLPPGELFF	TGTGCCAGCAGTCTACCCCCCGGGGAGCTGTTTTTT